The text below deals with one TCR beta chain. Its specific antigen is unknown. No per-base quality is available; no much larger clone lies one base away. Libraries came from PCR. TCRdb records Illumina HiSeq 2500 as the sequencer. To normalize quantification of the TCRbeta repertoire, the TCR libraries were built with molecular barcoding that relied on unique molecular identifiers. TCRdb reworked the public reads: Q25 trimming with fastp, MiXCR clone assembly, productive beta chains retained. Each record represents a unique CDR3 protein, reported with the most common genes and DNA among its rows. For this sample there are 670,000 or so distinct CDR3 sequences; less than 15% appear just once. Around 0.79% of the sample comes from the top ten. Explained via the paper, the treatment or condition label denotes: allogeneic hematopoietic cell transplantation with graft depleted of TCRalphabeta T cells and CD19 B cells. The children who served as transplant recipients had been given grafts of TCRalphabeta/CD19-depleted allogeneic hematopoietic cells.

This sample is drawn from a study of T-cell reconstitution after alpha-beta-depleted transplantation in children (dated by TCRdb to about 2016). Regarding the study in general: The study quantitatively tracked T-cell immune reconstitution after TCRalphabeta/CD19-depleted allogeneic hematopoietic cell transplantation in children using TCR repertoire profiling.

V gives up 2 bases and J gives up 4 bases, and the segment between their germline ends measures 15 bases. CDR1 MGHDK and CDR2 SYGVNS are derived from the germline V gene. From the cysteine through the phenylalanine, the CDR3 covers 16 amino acids. The sequence is cut down to CDR3 DNA, 48 bases in frame from base 1. Overall study outcomes, separate from this receptor: Apparently early alphabetaT-cell count recovery about two months after transplant reportedly relied on only several hundred rapidly expanded clones derived from non-depleted graft cells. Hyperexpanded clone frequencies declined over subsequent months; after one year, T-cell counts and TCRbeta diversity were mostly attributed to newly produced T cells. The high TCRbeta diversity at day 60 in some patients was ascribed to recipient T cells and intrathymic progenitors that had survived conditioning.

Specimen: PBMCs, collected before TCRalphabeta/CD19-depleted stem cell transplant. In this chain, TRBV25-1 is recombined with TRBJ2-1, with no D gene named confidently. The sequence came from a girl aged 2-10 years with congenital amegakaryocytic thrombocytopenia, due to receive a stem cell transplant. The CDR3 region: CASSERFKDPYNEQFF. In nucleotide form, the sequence is TGTGCCAGCAGTGAACGTTTCAAGGACCCTTACAATGAGCAGTTCTTC.